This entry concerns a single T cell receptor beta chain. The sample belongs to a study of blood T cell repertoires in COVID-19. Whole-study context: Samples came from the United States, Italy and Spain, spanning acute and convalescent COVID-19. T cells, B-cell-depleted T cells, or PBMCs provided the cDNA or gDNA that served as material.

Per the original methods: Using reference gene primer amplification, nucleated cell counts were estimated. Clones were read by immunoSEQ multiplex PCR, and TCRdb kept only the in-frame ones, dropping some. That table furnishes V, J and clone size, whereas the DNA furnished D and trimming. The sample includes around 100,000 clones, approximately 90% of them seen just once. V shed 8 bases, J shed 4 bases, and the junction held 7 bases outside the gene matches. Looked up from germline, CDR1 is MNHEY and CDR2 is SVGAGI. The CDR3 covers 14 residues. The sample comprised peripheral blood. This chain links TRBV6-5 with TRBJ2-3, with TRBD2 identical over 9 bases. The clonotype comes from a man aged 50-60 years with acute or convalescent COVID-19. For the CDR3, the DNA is TGTGCCAGCGGGGCGGGAGGGCCTCCAGATACGCAGTATTTT. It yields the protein CASGAGGPPDTQYF.